What follows describes a single T cell receptor (beta chain). Only in-frame clones appear in the TCRdb table, and some are missing; sequencing was by immunoSEQ multiplex PCR. The sample holds 35,000 to 55,000 clones, 85% to 95% seen once. The length of the CDR3 is 13 residues. CDR1 is SGHDN, CDR2 FVKESK, per germline. The V and J ends lost 0 bases and 6 bases respectively, with 7 bases between them. The data derive from a study of T cell changes during pregnancy in multiple sclerosis. The rearrangement uses TRBV14 and TRBJ2-3; weak D call: TRBD2 (6 bases). The starting material was peripheral blood, obtained in the third trimester of pregnancy. This clonotype was obtained from a female donor with multiple sclerosis, enrolled in a pregnancy study. CDR3 in amino acids: CASSQERGDTQYF. The CDR3 DNA reads as TGTGCCAGCAGCCAAGAACGGGGGGATACGCAGTATTTT.